The 7 T cell receptor beta chains below all came from one sample that was sequenced in a study of a mutant IDH1 vaccine in newly diagnosed glioma. This sample's time point: week 11, during vaccination. Each dose delivered 300 ug of mutant IDH1 20-mer peptide subcutaneously with imiquimod. Repertoires were generated with immunoSEQ multiplex PCR, while TCRdb's copy carries only in-frame clones and drops some. The repertoire includes 120,000 or so clones, about 82% of them detected once, and approximately 5% sits in the top ten. These TCRs are of unknown antigen specificity. The source was PBMCs, collected from a glioma patient whose treatment included an IDH1 peptide vaccine. These TCRs come from a man in his forties with glioma.

The chain recombines TRBV9 with TRBJ2-1; 9 nucleotides agree with TRBD1. The CDR3 has 14 amino acids. Trimming took 2 bases from V and 6 from J; bases not matched to a gene: 3. Germline-derived CDR1 and CDR2 are SGDLS and YYNGEE. The CDR3 DNA sequence: TGTGCCAGCAGCGTCAGGACAGGGGTCAATGAGCAGTTCTTC. The encoded protein is CASSVRTGVNEQFF.

The genes are TRBV6-4 and TRBJ2-5; D gene unclear. V was shortened by 0 bases and J by 5 bases, with 7 bases between the two germline ends. This CDR3 is 13 amino acids long. The germline gives CDR1 MRHNA, CDR2 SNTAGT. CDR3 bases: TGTGCCAGCAGTGACTCGAGTGGGGAGACCCAGTACTTC. Its protein is CASSDSSGETQYF.

The chain carries TRBV6-4 and TRBJ1-6, with D maybe TRBD1 (5 bases). The CDR3 has 15 amino acids. Looked up from germline, CDR1 is MRHNA and CDR2 is SNTAGT. With 3 bases removed from V and 2 bases from J, the gap between germline ends came to 8 bases. The CDR3 is CASSESTAYNSPLHF. DNA of the CDR3: TGTGCCAGCAGTGAATCGACAGCCTATAATTCACCCCTCCACTTT.

The chain combines TRBV7-2 with TRBJ1-1, with D hard to call. This CDR3 contains 14 residues. Germline V lookup: CDR1 SGHTA, CDR2 FQGNSA. V gave up 4 bases and J gave up 6 bases, with 15 bases separating them. The CDR3 DNA sequence: TGTGCCAGCAGCTCAGTCGGGGAGCCCGCTGAAGCTTTCTTT. Translated, it gives CASSSVGEPAEAFF.

The chain links TRBV14 to TRBJ1-4; D uncertain. The ends were cut back, 3 bases at V and 0 bases at J, with 14 bases in the middle. The CDR3 has 17 amino acids. CDR1 and CDR2 (germline): SGHDN, FVKESK. As DNA, the CDR3 is TGTGCCAGCAGCCATTCTCTCGGCCCAGCAACTAATGAAAAACTGTTTTTT. It specifies CASSHSLGPATNEKLFF.

The CDR3 DNA follows: TGTGCCTCCCGACTAGCGGAGTTGAGGGATACGCAGTATTTT. Amino acid sequence: CASRLAELRDTQYF. The rearrangement uses TRBV30 and TRBJ2-3, with TRBD2 identical over 9 bases. The CDR3 contains 14 residues. The germline V gene has CDR1 GTSNPN and CDR2 SVGIG (reference sequence). V shed 7 bases, J shed 6 bases, and the junction held 11 bases outside the gene matches. Complete variable domain (other parts from reference TRBV30 and TRBJ2-3): SQTIHQWPATLVQPVGSPLSLECTVEGTSNPNLYWYRQAAGRGLQLLFYSVGIGQISSEVPQNLSASRPQDRQFILSSKKLLLSDSGFYLCASRLAELRDTQYFGPGTRLTVL.

This clone was counted a few times. The genes are TRBV10-2 and TRBJ2-1; possible D gene TRBD2, 6 bases. The CDR3 runs to 14 residues. V was pared by 2 bases and J by 3 bases, with 8 bases between. Looked up from germline, CDR1 is WSHSY and CDR2 is SAAADI. The CDR3, as DNA: TGCGCCAGCAGTGAGCGGGAGAGCTACAATGAGCAGTTCTTC. This gives the protein CASSERESYNEQFF.